The T cell receptor beta chain under discussion was sequenced for a study of vaccination and CD4 T cells after COVID-19. Across the whole study: Sampling post-COVID took place a median about 95 days after diagnosis (range 35 to 161).

The Oncomine TCR Beta short-read assay was applied to DNA of cultured CD4+ T cells. Using its own MiXCR run on the PCR reads, TCRdb lists one record per CDR3 protein. The sample records roughly 15,000 distinct CDR3 sequences, about 39% being singletons. Indicated treatment: approximately 9-day PBMC culture with coronavirus spike peptide pools or control peptides (ViraFEST assay). The CDR3 extends over 13 amino acids. The trim removed 6 bases at V and 3 bases at J, leaving 6 bases unmatched. The germline CDR1 and CDR2 sequences are DFQATT and SNEGSKA (reference sequence). A few counts support this clonotype. Its antigen is unknown.

The TCR comes from a human donor who had recovered from COVID-19. Material: CD4+ T cells from blood, cultured in vitro. This chain uses TRBV20-1 with TRBJ2-7, with 9 bases aligning to TRBD1. CDR3 loop: CSATGQGVYEQYF. CDR3 bases: TGCAGTGCCACGGGACAGGGAGTCTACGAGCAGTACTTC.